This T cell receptor beta chain was identified in a study of monozygotic twins with inflammatory bowel disease (dated 2019 in TCRdb). About the full investigation: The full study comprised some 30 monozygotic twin pairs: nine German pairs (four IBD-concordant, five IBD-discordant) and 19 IBD-discordant Danish pairs. Each individual had, on average, about 151 000 unique TCRalpha sequences and 181 000 unique TCRbeta sequences available for analysis. The search for disease-associated traits relied mainly on comparing IBD patients with their genetically identical healthy co-twins within discordant pairs. The full study reports these points: The analysis was unable to tell different T cell subtypes apart. No single strong signal or clonotype linked to IBD turned up in the results, so the idea that one exists was not supported. TCRbeta repertoire diversity, by inverse Simpson index, was decreased in IBD patients compared with their healthy co-twins. Differing immunosuppressive treatments among patients may have added background noise and inter-individual variability to the repertoires. IBD patients shared fewer clonotypes with other individuals than healthy twins did, most markedly in patients showing signs of disease activity. Concordant and discordant twins showed no difference in repertoire similarity, possibly because of limited statistical power.

An approximately 2.3 ml peripheral blood sample was drawn into PAXgene tubes per donor and stored at -80°C. Without T cell sorting, total RNA was isolated from whole blood using the PAXgene blood miRNA kit on an automated QIAcube. Peripheral blood from monozygotic twin pairs concordant or discordant for inflammatory bowel disease was subjected to deep TCRalpha and TCRbeta repertoire profiling with unique molecular barcoding. Smoking habits were recorded for all twin pairs, with individuals classified as current, former or never smokers. On this clonotype: Which antigen it targets is not known.

The cysteine opens and the phenylalanine closes a CDR3 of 15 amino acids. The DNA is not on file. Taken from the germline V gene, the CDR1 and CDR2 loops are SGHRS and YFSETQ. Libraries were built with 5' RACE. The input for every TCR library was 3,500 to 4,000 ng of total RNA. For each sample, cDNA was synthesized in eight separate reactions using SMARTScribe reverse transcriptase. During cDNA synthesis, template switching introduced unique molecular identifiers that contained a 6-nucleotide sample barcode. TCRalpha and TCRbeta cDNA was amplified by two nested PCRs of around 15 and 9 cycles, with bead purification after each PCR. Before amplification, the cDNA was treated with uracil DNA-glycosylase and purified using the QIAquick PCR purification kit. The second PCR added Illumina TruSeq-compatible adapters along with sample-specific barcodes. Library quality and concentration were assessed using TapeStation and Qubit, and roughly 5.5 ng of each library was pooled. Sequencing of pooled libraries was carried out on an Illumina HiSeq2500 single-index Rapid Run using 2 x 100 bp reads and custom sequencing primers. The paper's data handling went like this. PCR and sequencing errors were corrected by UMI-based consensus assembly using MiGEC version 1.2.6. MiXCR version 2.1.1 handled V(D)J alignment, clonotype assembly and CDR3 extraction. To normalise gene usage, clonotype sharing and MAIT/NKT TCR abundance, the top 1000, 10 000 and 20 000 clonotypes in each sample were analysed. After downsampling to 27 000 UMIs, diversity was calculated as the inverse Simpson index using the vegan R package. Paired Mann-Whitney U tests were applied to discordant twin pairs, with Benjamini-Hochberg correction for multiple testing. After TCRdb reprocessed the reads, each CDR3 protein sequence was kept as one row, without DNA. TCRdb's processing, not the authors', yielded these V and J calls. This sample's records show 330,000 or so distinct CDR3 sequences. The biggest ten clones account for around 2% of the sample.

Sequenced input: blood. This receptor was obtained from a human donor with ulcerative colitis or Crohn's disease, or a healthy co-twin of an affected twin (not recorded which). Here the chain combines TRBV5-1 and TRBJ1-1; TCRdb picks TRBD1, but there is no DNA to check that call. Here the CDR3 is given as CASSDTGGGNTEAFF.